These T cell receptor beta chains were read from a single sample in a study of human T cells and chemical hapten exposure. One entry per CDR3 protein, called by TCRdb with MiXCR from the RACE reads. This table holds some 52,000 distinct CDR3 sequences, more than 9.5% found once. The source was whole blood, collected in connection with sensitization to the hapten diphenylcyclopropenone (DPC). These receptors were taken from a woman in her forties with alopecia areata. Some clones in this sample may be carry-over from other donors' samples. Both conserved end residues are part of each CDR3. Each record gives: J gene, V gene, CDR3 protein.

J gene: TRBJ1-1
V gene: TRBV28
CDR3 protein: CASSLLFFGTEAFF

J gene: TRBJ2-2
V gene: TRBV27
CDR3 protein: CASSLAGTSGARNTGELFF

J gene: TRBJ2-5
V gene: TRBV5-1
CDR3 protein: CASSYSPKETQYF

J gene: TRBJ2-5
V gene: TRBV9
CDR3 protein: CASSVAGVETQYF

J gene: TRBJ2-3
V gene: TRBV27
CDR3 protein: CASSSGGLDTQYF

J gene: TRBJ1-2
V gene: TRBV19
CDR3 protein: CASSLWDRGIDGYTF

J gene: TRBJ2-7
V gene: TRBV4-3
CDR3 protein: CASSQDSAGGAYEQYF

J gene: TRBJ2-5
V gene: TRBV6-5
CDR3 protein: CASNTGKRIETQYF

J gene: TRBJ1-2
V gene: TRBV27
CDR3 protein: CASSSGIDGYTF

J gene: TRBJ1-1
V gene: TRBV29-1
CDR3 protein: CSVGQSNTEAFF

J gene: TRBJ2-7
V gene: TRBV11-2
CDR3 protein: CASSPSGGGSYEQYF

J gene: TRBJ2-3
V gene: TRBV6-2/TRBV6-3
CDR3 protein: CASSRGARGAVGDTQYF

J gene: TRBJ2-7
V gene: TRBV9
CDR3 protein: CASSPGGASTPYEQYF

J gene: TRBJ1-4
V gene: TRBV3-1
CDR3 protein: CASSPRGQSNEKLFF

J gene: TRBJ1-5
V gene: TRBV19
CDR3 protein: CASSSFAQPQHF

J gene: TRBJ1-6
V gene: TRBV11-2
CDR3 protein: CASKNPPYNSPLHF

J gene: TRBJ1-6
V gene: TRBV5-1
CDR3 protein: CASSFGDSPLHF

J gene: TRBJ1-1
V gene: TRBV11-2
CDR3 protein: CASSLGQGARATEAFF

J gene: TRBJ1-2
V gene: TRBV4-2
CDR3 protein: CASSQGQGADYGYTF

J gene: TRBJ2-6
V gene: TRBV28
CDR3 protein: CASSLEIVVGLGANVLTF

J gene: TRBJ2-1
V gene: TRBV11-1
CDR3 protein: CASSHRGADEQFF

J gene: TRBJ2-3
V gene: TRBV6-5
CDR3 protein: CASSYSPPGLDPTDTQYF

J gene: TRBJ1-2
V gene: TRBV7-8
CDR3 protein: CASSSDWRYGYTF

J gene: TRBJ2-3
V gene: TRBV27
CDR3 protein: CASSPPGQIADTQYF

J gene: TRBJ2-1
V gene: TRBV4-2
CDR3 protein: CASSPNLGSYNEQFF

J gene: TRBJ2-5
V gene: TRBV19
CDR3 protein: CASSQSSAEPQETQYF

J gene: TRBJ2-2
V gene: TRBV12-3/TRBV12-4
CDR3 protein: CASSLATIGAQTHPGELFF

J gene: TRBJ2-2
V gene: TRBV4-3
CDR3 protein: CASSQAALAGELFF

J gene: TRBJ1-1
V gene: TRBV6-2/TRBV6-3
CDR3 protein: CASSPGEVREAFF

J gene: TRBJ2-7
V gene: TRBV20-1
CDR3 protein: CSAGPRLASYEQYF

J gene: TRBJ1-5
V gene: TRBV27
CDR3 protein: CASSPSRPNQPQHF

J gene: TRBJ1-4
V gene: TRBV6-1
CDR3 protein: CASSEYYGTGEKLFF

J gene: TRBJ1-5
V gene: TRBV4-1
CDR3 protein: CASSQVRGARNQPQHF

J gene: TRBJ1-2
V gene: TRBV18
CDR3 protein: CASSPQGDYGYTF

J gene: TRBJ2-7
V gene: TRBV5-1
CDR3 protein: CASSMHRESEQYF

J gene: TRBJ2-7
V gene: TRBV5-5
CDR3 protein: CASSPWTGGYEQYF

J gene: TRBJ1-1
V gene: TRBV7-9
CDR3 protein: CASSPVFGSEAFF